This T cell receptor beta chain was captured by sequencing in a study of cytomegalovirus exposure and HLA in healthy donors. Regarding this clone: Its antigen is as yet unknown.

While unrecorded immune exposures were likely, the donors were nominally healthy when sampled. Whole-study findings and limits: A later analysis associated under 20,000 TCR beta sequences with HLA alleles at a 0.05 false discovery rate.

The CDR3 is 13 amino acids. In germline, CDR1 is ENHRY, CDR2 SYGVKD. Trimming removed 9 bases from V and 8 bases from J; junction bases left unmatched: 11. PCR involved 60 Vbeta and 13 Jbeta primers. Method: immunoSEQ multiplex PCR; TCRdb's copy keeps in-frame clones and lacks some. The sample has 110,000 to 150,000 clones. The clonotype comes from a man in his forties in good health and CMV-seronegative. Sequences were obtained from PBMCs. This sequence joins TRBV10-3 and TRBJ1-2, with TRBD1 matching 8 bases. CDR3 loop: CAILQGANKGYTF. The CDR3 DNA is TGTGCCATATTGCAGGGGGCGAACAAGGGCTACACCTTC.